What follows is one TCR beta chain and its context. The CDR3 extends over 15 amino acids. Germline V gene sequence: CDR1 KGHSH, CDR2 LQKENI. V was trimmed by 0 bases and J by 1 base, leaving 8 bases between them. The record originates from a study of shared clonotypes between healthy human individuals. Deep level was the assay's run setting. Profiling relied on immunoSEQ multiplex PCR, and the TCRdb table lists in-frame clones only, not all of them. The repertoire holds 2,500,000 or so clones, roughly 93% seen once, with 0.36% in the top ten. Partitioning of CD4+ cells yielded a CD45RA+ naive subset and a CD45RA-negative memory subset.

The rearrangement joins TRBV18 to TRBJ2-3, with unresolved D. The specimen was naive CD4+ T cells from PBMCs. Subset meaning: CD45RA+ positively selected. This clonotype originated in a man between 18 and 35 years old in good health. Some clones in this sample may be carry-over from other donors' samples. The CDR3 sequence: CASSPPLPGTDTQYF. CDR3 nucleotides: TGTGCCAGCTCACCACCACTTCCGGGCACAGATACGCAGTATTTT. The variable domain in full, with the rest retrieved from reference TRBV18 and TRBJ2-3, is NAGVMQNPRHLVRRRGQEARLRCSPMKGHSHVYWYRQLPEEGLKFMVYLQKENIIDESGMPKERFSAEFPKEGPSILRIQQVVRGDSAAYFCASSPPLPGTDTQYFGPGTRLTVL.